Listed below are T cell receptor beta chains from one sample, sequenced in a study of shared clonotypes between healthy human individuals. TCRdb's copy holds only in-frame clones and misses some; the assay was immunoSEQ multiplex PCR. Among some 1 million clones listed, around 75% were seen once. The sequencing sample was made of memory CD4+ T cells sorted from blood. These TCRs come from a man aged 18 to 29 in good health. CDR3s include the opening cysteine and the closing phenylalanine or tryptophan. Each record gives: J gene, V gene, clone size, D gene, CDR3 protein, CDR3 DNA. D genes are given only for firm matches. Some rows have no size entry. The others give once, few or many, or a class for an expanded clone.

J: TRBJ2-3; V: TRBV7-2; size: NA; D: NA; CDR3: CASSLNVGSDTQYF; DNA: TGTGCCAGCAGCTTAAATGTGGGGTCAGATACGCAGTATTTT
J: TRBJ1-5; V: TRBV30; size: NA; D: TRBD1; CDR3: CALEVGPGRGSNQPQHF; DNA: TGTGCCCTGGAGGTAGGCCCCGGCAGGGGGAGCAATCAGCCCCAGCATTTT
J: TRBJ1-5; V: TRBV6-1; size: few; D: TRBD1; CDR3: CASSETGQAQPQHF; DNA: TGTGCCAGCAGTGAGACAGGGCAAGCGCAGCCCCAGCATTTT
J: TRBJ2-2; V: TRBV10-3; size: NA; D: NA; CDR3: CAISESRNTGELFF; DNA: TGTGCCATCAGTGAGTCTCGGAACACCGGGGAGCTGTTTTTT
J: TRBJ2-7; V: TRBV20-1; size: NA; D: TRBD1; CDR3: CSADRGRQEYF; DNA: TGCAGTGCCGACAGGGGGAGACAGGAGTACTTC
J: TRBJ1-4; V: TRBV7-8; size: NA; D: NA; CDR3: CASSYGVGEKLFF; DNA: TGTGCCAGCAGCTATGGGGTTGGTGAAAAACTGTTTTTT
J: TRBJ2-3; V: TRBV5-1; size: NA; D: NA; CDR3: CASSAGRPQADTQYF; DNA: TGCGCCAGCAGCGCCGGACGGCCGCAGGCAGATACGCAGTATTTT
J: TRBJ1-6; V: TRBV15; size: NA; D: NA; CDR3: CATSRTRTADNSPLHF; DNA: TGTGCCACCAGCAGAACCAGGACAGCGGACAATTCACCCCTCCACTTT
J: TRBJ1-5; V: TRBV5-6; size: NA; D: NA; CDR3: CASSLDNQPQHF; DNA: TGTGCCAGCAGCCTCGATAATCAGCCCCAGCATTTT
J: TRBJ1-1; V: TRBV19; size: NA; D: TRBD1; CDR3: CASRRTGMNTEAFF; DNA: TGTGCCAGTAGGCGGACAGGGATGAACACTGAAGCTTTCTTT
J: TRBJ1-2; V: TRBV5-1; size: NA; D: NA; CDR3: CASSFEELSGYTF; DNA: TGCGCCAGCAGCTTCGAAGAGTTGAGTGGCTACACCTTC
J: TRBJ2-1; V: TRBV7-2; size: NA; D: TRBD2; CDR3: CASSPWSGTEQFF; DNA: TGTGCCAGCAGCCCATGGAGCGGGACGGAGCAGTTCTTC
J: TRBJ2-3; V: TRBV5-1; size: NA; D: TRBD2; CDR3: CASSATSGRPTDTQYF; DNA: TGCGCCAGCAGCGCGACTAGCGGGAGGCCCACAGATACGCAGTATTTT
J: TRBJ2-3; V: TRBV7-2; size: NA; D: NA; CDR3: CASSSPTRVTQYF; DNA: TGTGCCAGCAGCTCACCGACCAGGGTAACGCAGTATTTT
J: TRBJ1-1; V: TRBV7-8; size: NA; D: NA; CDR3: CASSPIGENTEAFF; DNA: TGTGCCAGCAGCCCGATAGGAGAGAACACTGAAGCTTTCTTT